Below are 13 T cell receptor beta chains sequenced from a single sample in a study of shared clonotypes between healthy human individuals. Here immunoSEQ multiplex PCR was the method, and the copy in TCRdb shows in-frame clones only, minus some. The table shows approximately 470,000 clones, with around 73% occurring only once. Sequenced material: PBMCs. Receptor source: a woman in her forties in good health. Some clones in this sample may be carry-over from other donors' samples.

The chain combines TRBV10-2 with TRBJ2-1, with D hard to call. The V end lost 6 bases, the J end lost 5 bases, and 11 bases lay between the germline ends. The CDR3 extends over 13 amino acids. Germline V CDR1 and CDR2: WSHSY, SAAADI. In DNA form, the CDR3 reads TGCGCCAGCAGCAAATCCTCGAACAATGAGCAGTTCTTC. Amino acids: CASSKSSNNEQFF.

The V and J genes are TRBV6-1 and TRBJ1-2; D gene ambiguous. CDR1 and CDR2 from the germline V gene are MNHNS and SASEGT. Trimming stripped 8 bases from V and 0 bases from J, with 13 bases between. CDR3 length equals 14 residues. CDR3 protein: CASQAKHSNYGYTF. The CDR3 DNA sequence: TGTGCCAGCCAAGCAAAACACTCTAACTATGGCTACACCTTC.

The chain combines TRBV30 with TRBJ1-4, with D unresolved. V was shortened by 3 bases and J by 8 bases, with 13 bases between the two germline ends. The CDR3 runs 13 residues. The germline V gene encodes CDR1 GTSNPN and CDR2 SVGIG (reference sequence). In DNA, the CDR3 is TGTGCCTGGAGGGCTAGGGTAGGGGAAAAACTGTTTTTT. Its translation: CAWRARVGEKLFF.

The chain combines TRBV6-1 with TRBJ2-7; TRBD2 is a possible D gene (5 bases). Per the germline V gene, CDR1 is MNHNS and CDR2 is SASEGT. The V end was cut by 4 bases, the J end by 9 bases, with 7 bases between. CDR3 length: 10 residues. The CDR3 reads CASSGAGQYF. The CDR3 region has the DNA TGTGCCAGCAGTGGGGCGGGGCAGTACTTC.

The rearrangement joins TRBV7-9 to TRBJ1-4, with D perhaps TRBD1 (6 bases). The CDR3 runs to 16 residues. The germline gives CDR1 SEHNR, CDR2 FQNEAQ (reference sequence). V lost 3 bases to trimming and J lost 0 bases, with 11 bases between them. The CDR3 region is CASSFRGISTNEKLFF. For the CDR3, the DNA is TGTGCCAGCAGCTTCAGGGGTATCTCAACTAATGAAAAACTGTTTTTT.

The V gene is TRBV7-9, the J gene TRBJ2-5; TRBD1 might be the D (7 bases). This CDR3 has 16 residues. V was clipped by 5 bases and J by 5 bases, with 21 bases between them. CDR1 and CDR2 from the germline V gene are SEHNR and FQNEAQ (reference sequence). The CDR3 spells CASSPRGAGGLETQYF. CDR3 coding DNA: TGTGCCAGCAGCCCGAGGGGGGCAGGGGGTTTGGAGACCCAGTACTTC. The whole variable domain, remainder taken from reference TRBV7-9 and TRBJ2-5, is DTGVSQNPRHKITKRGQNVTFRCDPISEHNRLYWYRQTLGQGPEFLTYFQNEAQLEKSRLLSDRFSAERPKGSFSTLEIQRTEQGDSAMYLCASSPRGAGGLETQYFGPGTRLLVL.

In DNA, the CDR3 is TGTGCCAGCAGTGTCAACAGCCCTCGGGCTTTCTTT. Amino acid sequence: CASSVNSPRAFF. J is TRBJ1-1 and V is TRBV6-1; D is uncertain. V lost 4 bases and J lost 11, with 14 bases in between. The CDR3 loop spans 12 amino acids. Germline V CDR1 and CDR2: MNHNS, SASEGT.

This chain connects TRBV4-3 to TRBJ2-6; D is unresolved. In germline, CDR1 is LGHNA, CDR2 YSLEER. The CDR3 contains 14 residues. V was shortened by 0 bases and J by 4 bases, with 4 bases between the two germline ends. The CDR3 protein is CASSQEAGANVLTF. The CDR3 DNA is TGCGCCAGCAGCCAAGAGGCCGGGGCCAACGTCCTGACTTTC.

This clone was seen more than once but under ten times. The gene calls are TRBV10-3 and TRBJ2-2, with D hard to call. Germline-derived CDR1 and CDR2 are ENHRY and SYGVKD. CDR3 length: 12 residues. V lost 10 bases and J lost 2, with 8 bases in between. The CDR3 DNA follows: TGTGCCACCCGATTAAACACCGGGGAGCTGTTTTTT. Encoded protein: CATRLNTGELFF.

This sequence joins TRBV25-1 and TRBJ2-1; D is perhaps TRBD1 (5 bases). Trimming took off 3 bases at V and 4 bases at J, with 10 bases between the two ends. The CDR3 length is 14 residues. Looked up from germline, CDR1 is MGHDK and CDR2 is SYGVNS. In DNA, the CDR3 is TGTGCCAGCAGTGATCGAAACAGGTACAATGAGCAGTTCTTC. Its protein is CASSDRNRYNEQFF.

CDR3 coding DNA: TGTGCCAGCAGTGGACAGGGATTAACTGAAGCTTTCTTT. Protein sequence: CASSGQGLTEAFF. J is TRBJ1-1 and V is TRBV25-1; 7 bases agree with TRBD1. The CDR3 is made up of 13 amino acids. The germline gives CDR1 MGHDK, CDR2 SYGVNS. After removal of 4 bases from V and 5 bases from J, the junction contained 4 bases not matched to a gene.

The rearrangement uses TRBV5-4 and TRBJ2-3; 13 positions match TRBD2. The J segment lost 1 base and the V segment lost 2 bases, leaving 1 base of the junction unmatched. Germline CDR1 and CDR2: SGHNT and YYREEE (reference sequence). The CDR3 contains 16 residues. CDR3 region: CASSFGLAGGTDTQYF. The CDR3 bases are TGTGCCAGCAGCTTCGGACTAGCGGGAGGCACAGATACGCAGTATTTT.

This CDR3 reads CASSTGATYYNEQFF. The CDR3 DNA is TGTGCCAGCAGCACAGGGGCAACCTACTACAATGAGCAGTTCTTC. V gene TRBV11-2 combines with J gene TRBJ2-1, with 7 bases identical to TRBD1. The CDR3 has 15 amino acids. The germline V gene has CDR1 SGHAT and CDR2 FQNNGV. With V trimmed by 5 bases and J by 3 bases, 7 bases remained unmatched.